This is a list of T cell receptor beta chains from one sample in a study of blood T cell repertoires in COVID-19. Method: immunoSEQ multiplex PCR; TCRdb's copy keeps in-frame clones and lacks some. The sample lists 95,000 or so clones, under 85% occurring once. The sequenced sample was peripheral blood. Receptor source: a human donor in a cohort sampled during active COVID-19. Each CDR3 is given with its conserved first and last residue. Fields, in order: V gene, J gene, D gene, clone size, CDR3 DNA, CDR3 protein. The D gene is left open where the match is weak. The listing skips clone size in some rows; elsewhere it reads once, few, many or a size class.

V gene: TRBV12-3/TRBV12-4
J gene: TRBJ1-1
D gene: TRBD1
clone size: -
CDR3 DNA: TGTGCCAGCAGCCGACAGGGACGAGCTTTCTTT
CDR3 protein: CASSRQGRAFF

V gene: TRBV7-8
J gene: TRBJ1-2
D gene: -
clone size: -
CDR3 DNA: TGTGCCAGCAGCTTGTTAGGGGTGTCGGGTGGCTACACCTTC
CDR3 protein: CASSLLGVSGGYTF

V gene: TRBV9
J gene: TRBJ2-5
D gene: TRBD2
clone size: -
CDR3 DNA: TGTGCCAGCAGCACGGGGGGGGGATTTCAAGAGACCCAGTACTTC
CDR3 protein: CASSTGGGFQETQYF

V gene: TRBV7-2
J gene: TRBJ2-5
D gene: TRBD2
clone size: once
CDR3 DNA: TGTGCCAGCAGCTCCCCAGGACTAGCGGGGGGGAGGGAGACCCAGTACTTC
CDR3 protein: CASSSPGLAGGRETQYF

V gene: TRBV18
J gene: TRBJ1-1
D gene: -
clone size: -
CDR3 DNA: TGTGCCAGCTCACCACAGGGGGTAGGTGAAGCTTTCTTT
CDR3 protein: CASSPQGVGEAFF

V gene: TRBV5-5
J gene: TRBJ2-1
D gene: -
clone size: -
CDR3 DNA: TGTGCCAGCAGCTTGGAATGGAGGGGGGGCGAGCAGTTCTTC
CDR3 protein: CASSLEWRGGEQFF

V gene: TRBV28
J gene: TRBJ1-2
D gene: -
clone size: -
CDR3 DNA: TGTGCCAGCAGTTTCTCTGGGACATCATGGGGCTACACCTTC
CDR3 protein: CASSFSGTSWGYTF

V gene: TRBV5-1
J gene: TRBJ1-1
D gene: -
clone size: once
CDR3 DNA: TGCGCCAGCGGGCAGGTCAACACTGAAGCTTTCTTT
CDR3 protein: CASGQVNTEAFF

V gene: TRBV5-4
J gene: TRBJ2-1
D gene: -
clone size: -
CDR3 DNA: TGTGCCAGCAGCTTCGAGGGATCCTACAATGAGCAGTTCTTC
CDR3 protein: CASSFEGSYNEQFF

V gene: TRBV10-1
J gene: TRBJ2-1
D gene: TRBD2
clone size: -
CDR3 DNA: TGCGCCAGCAGTGATCCTGGCGGGAGAAGGGATGAGCAGTTCTTC
CDR3 protein: CASSDPGGRRDEQFF

V gene: TRBV19
J gene: TRBJ2-3
D gene: TRBD2
clone size: once
CDR3 DNA: TGTGCCACCTCGGGGACTAGCGGGAGTGTAACAGATACGCAGTATTTT
CDR3 protein: CATSGTSGSVTDTQYF

V gene: TRBV19
J gene: TRBJ1-4
D gene: -
clone size: -
CDR3 DNA: TGTGCCAGTAGTCCTCGACAGGCAACTAATGAAAAACTGTTTTTT
CDR3 protein: CASSPRQATNEKLFF

V gene: TRBV6-6
J gene: TRBJ1-2
D gene: TRBD1
clone size: -
CDR3 DNA: TGTGCCAGCAGCTGGGACAGGAAAGGCTATGGCTACACCTTC
CDR3 protein: CASSWDRKGYGYTF

V gene: TRBV4-1
J gene: TRBJ2-4
D gene: -
clone size: once
CDR3 DNA: TGCGCCAGCAGCCAAGATGCAGGGATGGTGGACATTCAGTACTTC
CDR3 protein: CASSQDAGMVDIQYF

V gene: TRBV5-5
J gene: TRBJ1-5
D gene: TRBD1
clone size: few
CDR3 DNA: TGTGCCAGCAGCTTGCCCGGGACAGACACATATAGCAATCAGCCCCAGCATTTT
CDR3 protein: CASSLPGTDTYSNQPQHF

V gene: TRBV7-6
J gene: TRBJ2-1
D gene: -
clone size: once
CDR3 DNA: TGTGCCAGCAGCTCAGACCAGTTGACTCCTCAAAGCTCCTACAATGAGCAGTTCTTC
CDR3 protein: CASSSDQLTPQSSYNEQFF

V gene: TRBV3-1/TRBV3-2
J gene: TRBJ2-7
D gene: TRBD2
clone size: -
CDR3 DNA: TGTGCCAGCAGCCAAGAGCTAGCGGGGGGGTTCGAGCAGTACTTC
CDR3 protein: CASSQELAGGFEQYF

V gene: TRBV5-1
J gene: TRBJ2-1
D gene: -
clone size: -
CDR3 DNA: TGCGCCAGCAGCCACGAAGGACGGGGCAATGAGCAGTTCTTC
CDR3 protein: CASSHEGRGNEQFF

V gene: TRBV6-6
J gene: TRBJ1-1
D gene: -
clone size: -
CDR3 DNA: TGTGCCAGCAGTTACCCAGAAATGAACACTGAAGCTTTCTTT
CDR3 protein: CASSYPEMNTEAFF

V gene: TRBV29-1
J gene: TRBJ2-3
D gene: -
clone size: once
CDR3 DNA: TGCACCTATTCATCAGGGGGGTCCTCTAGCACAGATACGCAGTATTTT
CDR3 protein: CTYSSGGSSSTDTQYF

V gene: TRBV6-5
J gene: TRBJ2-3
D gene: -
clone size: -
CDR3 DNA: TGTGCCAGCAGCACAGGGGACGGGAGAACGCAGTATTTT
CDR3 protein: CASSTGDGRTQYF

V gene: TRBV6-5
J gene: TRBJ2-3
D gene: TRBD2
clone size: -
CDR3 DNA: TGTGCCAGCAGTCGACTAGCGGGGGACACAGATACGCAGTATTTT
CDR3 protein: CASSRLAGDTDTQYF

V gene: TRBV6-1
J gene: TRBJ2-1
D gene: -
clone size: -
CDR3 DNA: TGTGCCAGCAGTGAAATCGGGGGGCTTTCCTACAATGAGCAGTTCTTC
CDR3 protein: CASSEIGGLSYNEQFF

V gene: TRBV10-3
J gene: TRBJ1-6
D gene: -
clone size: -
CDR3 DNA: TGTGCCATCAGTGAGTCAGGTGGGGGGATTAATTCACCCCTCCACTTT
CDR3 protein: CAISESGGGINSPLHF

V gene: TRBV19
J gene: TRBJ1-5
D gene: -
clone size: -
CDR3 DNA: TGTGCCAGTTCCCTGAGGGACAAGAATCAGCCCCAGCATTTT
CDR3 protein: CASSLRDKNQPQHF

V gene: TRBV28
J gene: TRBJ2-4
D gene: TRBD1
clone size: -
CDR3 DNA: TGTGCCAGCAGCGGACTGACAGGGTTAAACATTCAGTACTTC
CDR3 protein: CASSGLTGLNIQYF

V gene: TRBV27
J gene: TRBJ1-5
D gene: TRBD1
clone size: -
CDR3 DNA: TGTGCCAGTCCGGGACAGGGGTGTCAGCCCCAGCATTTT
CDR3 protein: CASPGQGCQPQHF

V gene: TRBV3-1/TRBV3-2
J gene: TRBJ1-1
D gene: -
clone size: -
CDR3 DNA: TGTGCCAGCAGCCAAGCCGGACAGAACACTGAAGCTTTCTTT
CDR3 protein: CASSQAGQNTEAFF

V gene: TRBV2
J gene: TRBJ2-1
D gene: TRBD1
clone size: -
CDR3 DNA: TGTGCCAGCAAACAGGGGCCTCACCACAATGAGCAGTTCTTC
CDR3 protein: CASKQGPHHNEQFF

V gene: TRBV25-1
J gene: TRBJ2-6
D gene: -
clone size: -
CDR3 DNA: TGTGCCAGCAGTGAGCTTACAGGGTTCTCTGGGGCCAACGTCCTGACTTTC
CDR3 protein: CASSELTGFSGANVLTF

V gene: TRBV5-4
J gene: TRBJ2-7
D gene: -
clone size: -
CDR3 DNA: TGTGCCAGCAGCTTGGCCAGAACAGGAGAAACCTACGAGCAGTACTTC
CDR3 protein: CASSLARTGETYEQYF

V gene: TRBV6-2/TRBV6-3
J gene: TRBJ1-1
D gene: TRBD1
clone size: -
CDR3 DNA: TGTGCCAGCAGTTGGGGACAGCTGCACACTGAAGCTTTCTTT
CDR3 protein: CASSWGQLHTEAFF

V gene: TRBV3-1/TRBV3-2
J gene: TRBJ2-1
D gene: -
clone size: -
CDR3 DNA: TGTGCCAGCAGCCAAGAGGGGAGCTCCTACAATGAGCAGTTCTTC
CDR3 protein: CASSQEGSSYNEQFF

V gene: TRBV19
J gene: TRBJ1-5
D gene: TRBD1
clone size: -
CDR3 DNA: TGTGCCAGTAGTAGGGGACAGGGGAATCAGCCCCAGCATTTT
CDR3 protein: CASSRGQGNQPQHF

V gene: TRBV19
J gene: TRBJ2-1
D gene: TRBD1
clone size: -
CDR3 DNA: TGTGCCAGTAGTAGGGGACAGGGGCCATGGGGGCAGTTCTTC
CDR3 protein: CASSRGQGPWGQFF

V gene: TRBV19
J gene: TRBJ1-1
D gene: TRBD1
clone size: -
CDR3 DNA: TGTGCCAGTACCCCCGGGACAGGGTACACTGAAGCTTTCTTT
CDR3 protein: CASTPGTGYTEAFF

V gene: TRBV13
J gene: TRBJ2-2
D gene: TRBD2
clone size: -
CDR3 DNA: TGTGCCAGCAGCCCCGGTGGGCTAGCGGGGGGCACCGGGGAGCTGTTTTTT
CDR3 protein: CASSPGGLAGGTGELFF

V gene: TRBV5-5
J gene: TRBJ1-5
D gene: TRBD1
clone size: once
CDR3 DNA: TGTGCCAGCAGCTTAGGACAGGTCAATAGCAATCAGCCCCAGCATTTT
CDR3 protein: CASSLGQVNSNQPQHF

V gene: TRBV5-4
J gene: TRBJ2-7
D gene: -
clone size: -
CDR3 DNA: TGTGCCAGCAGCTTGAGTGGGGGCATCTCCTACGAGCAGTACTTC
CDR3 protein: CASSLSGGISYEQYF

V gene: TRBV6-5
J gene: TRBJ1-6
D gene: TRBD1
clone size: -
CDR3 DNA: TGTGCCAGCAGGGTAGACAGGGCAGGGAATTCACCCCTCCACTTT
CDR3 protein: CASRVDRAGNSPLHF

V gene: TRBV5-1
J gene: TRBJ2-1
D gene: TRBD2
clone size: -
CDR3 DNA: TGCGCCAGCAGCTTGCGGAGCGGGAGGGCCTATGAGCAGTTCTTC
CDR3 protein: CASSLRSGRAYEQFF

V gene: TRBV27
J gene: TRBJ2-7
D gene: TRBD1
clone size: -
CDR3 DNA: TGTGCCAGCAGTTTAGAAGGGGGCGCGGACGAGCAGTACTTC
CDR3 protein: CASSLEGGADEQYF

V gene: TRBV10-3
J gene: TRBJ2-1
D gene: TRBD2
clone size: -
CDR3 DNA: TGTGCCATCAGTGAAAGCGGGGGGGCTGGTGAGCAGTTCTTC
CDR3 protein: CAISESGGAGEQFF

V gene: TRBV19
J gene: TRBJ1-1
D gene: -
clone size: -
CDR3 DNA: TGTGCCAGTAGCGGGGGACCGCTGCACATGAACACTGAAGCTTTCTTT
CDR3 protein: CASSGGPLHMNTEAFF

V gene: TRBV11-3
J gene: TRBJ2-6
D gene: TRBD1
clone size: -
CDR3 DNA: TGTGCCAGCAGCTTGGACAGGTCCTCTGGGGCCAACGTCCTGACTTTC
CDR3 protein: CASSLDRSSGANVLTF

V gene: TRBV7-3
J gene: TRBJ2-1
D gene: -
clone size: -
CDR3 DNA: TGTGCCAGCAGCTTAGTCGTGACAAATTACAATGAGCAGTTCTTC
CDR3 protein: CASSLVVTNYNEQFF

V gene: TRBV12-5
J gene: TRBJ1-2
D gene: -
clone size: few
CDR3 DNA: TGTGCTAGTGGTTTGGACAGTTATGGCTACACCTTC
CDR3 protein: CASGLDSYGYTF

V gene: TRBV5-4
J gene: TRBJ2-3
D gene: TRBD2
clone size: -
CDR3 DNA: TGTGCCAGCAGCTTGGGCCTAGCGGGGGTCCTCACAGATACGCAGTATTTT
CDR3 protein: CASSLGLAGVLTDTQYF

V gene: TRBV18
J gene: TRBJ1-6
D gene: TRBD1
clone size: -
CDR3 DNA: TGTGCCAGCTCATCAACAGGGGGCCGGAATTCACCCCTCCACTTT
CDR3 protein: CASSSTGGRNSPLHF

V gene: TRBV18
J gene: TRBJ1-1
D gene: TRBD1
clone size: -
CDR3 DNA: TGTGCCAGCTCACCATGGCAGGGGGCTGGGAACACTGAAGCTTTCTTT
CDR3 protein: CASSPWQGAGNTEAFF

V gene: TRBV7-9
J gene: TRBJ2-1
D gene: TRBD1
clone size: -
CDR3 DNA: TGTGCCAGCAGCTTTCTTCCAGGGGGTGATGAGCAGTTCTTC
CDR3 protein: CASSFLPGGDEQFF

V gene: TRBV5-8
J gene: TRBJ2-5
D gene: -
clone size: -
CDR3 DNA: TGTGCCAGCAGCTTGGTTAGTCTGCCAATGTACTTC
CDR3 protein: CASSLVSLPMYF

V gene: TRBV4-1
J gene: TRBJ2-3
D gene: TRBD1
clone size: -
CDR3 DNA: TGCGCCAGCAGCCCAGGGACAGGGGGACGGTATACGCAGTATTTT
CDR3 protein: CASSPGTGGRYTQYF

V gene: TRBV7-6
J gene: TRBJ1-2
D gene: TRBD1
clone size: -
CDR3 DNA: TGTGCCAGCAGCTTAGAGGTCTCGGCAGGGGGCACGTATGGCTACACCTTC
CDR3 protein: CASSLEVSAGGTYGYTF

V gene: TRBV11-2
J gene: TRBJ2-7
D gene: TRBD2
clone size: -
CDR3 DNA: TGTGCCAGCAGCCTCACTAGCGGGGTCTACGAGCAGTACTTC
CDR3 protein: CASSLTSGVYEQYF

V gene: TRBV3-1/TRBV3-2
J gene: TRBJ1-2
D gene: TRBD1
clone size: -
CDR3 DNA: TGTGCCAGCAGTCCAGGGACAGTCGATGGCTACACCTTC
CDR3 protein: CASSPGTVDGYTF

V gene: TRBV6-2/TRBV6-3
J gene: TRBJ1-1
D gene: -
clone size: -
CDR3 DNA: TGTGCCAGCAGTTCCGCGACAGGCAACACTGAAGCTTTCTTT
CDR3 protein: CASSSATGNTEAFF